This paragraph reports one T cell receptor (beta chain). The data were produced by immunoSEQ multiplex PCR, yet TCRdb's version contains in-frame clones alone and is incomplete. Here the sample spans tens of thousands of clones, around 92% being singletons. The sample is drawn from a study of T cell changes during pregnancy in multiple sclerosis. The receptor was isolated from a female donor with multiple sclerosis, enrolled in a pregnancy study. This specimen consisted of peripheral blood, obtained in the first trimester of pregnancy.

CDR3 nucleotides: TGTGCCAGCAGCTTAGATAAACGGGGGACAGGGGAAACCTACGAGCAGTACTTC. Its translation is CASSLDKRGTGETYEQYF. V usage is TRBV11-3 and J usage is TRBJ2-7, with TRBD1 matching 10 bases. J gave up 2 bases and V 0 bases, and 10 bases lay outside the gene matches. The CDR3 runs to 18 residues. In germline, CDR1 is SGHNT, CDR2 YENEEA.